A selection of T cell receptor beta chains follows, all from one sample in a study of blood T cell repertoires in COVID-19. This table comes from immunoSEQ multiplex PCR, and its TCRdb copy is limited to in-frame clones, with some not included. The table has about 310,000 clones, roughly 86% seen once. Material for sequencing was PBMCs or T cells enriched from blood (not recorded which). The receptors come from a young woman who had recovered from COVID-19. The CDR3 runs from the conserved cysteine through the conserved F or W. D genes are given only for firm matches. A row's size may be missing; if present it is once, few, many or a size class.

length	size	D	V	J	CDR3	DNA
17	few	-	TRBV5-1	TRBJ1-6	CASSLELTYSYNSPLHF	TGCGCCAGCAGCTTGGAGCTTACCTACTCCTATAATTCACCCCTCCACTTT
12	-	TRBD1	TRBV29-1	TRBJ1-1	CSGRQGNTEAFF	TGCAGCGGCCGACAGGGGAACACTGAAGCTTTCTTT
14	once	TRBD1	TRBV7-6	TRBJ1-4	CASSWTGGFEKLFF	TGTGCCAGCAGCTGGACAGGGGGCTTTGAAAAACTGTTTTTT
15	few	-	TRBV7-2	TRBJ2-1	CASSVQGRAYNEQFF	TGTGCCAGCAGCGTACAGGGAAGGGCCTACAATGAGCAGTTCTTC
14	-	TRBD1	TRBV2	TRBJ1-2	CASSTNRDRKGYTF	TGTGCCAGCAGTACCAACCGGGACAGAAAGGGCTACACCTTC
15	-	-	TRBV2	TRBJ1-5	CASQDGETPYGPQHF	TGTGCCAGCCAAGATGGGGAGACGCCCTACGGGCCCCAGCATTTT
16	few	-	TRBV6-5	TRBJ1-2	CASSYSQGRANYGYTF	TGTGCCAGCAGTTACTCACAGGGAAGAGCTAACTATGGCTACACCTTC
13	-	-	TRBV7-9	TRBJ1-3	CASKQGWGNTIYF	TGTGCCAGCAAACAGGGTTGGGGAAACACCATATATTTT
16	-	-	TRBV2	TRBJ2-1	CASSEALWTNRNEQFF	TGTGCCAGCAGTGAAGCGCTTTGGACTAACAGGAATGAGCAGTTCTTC
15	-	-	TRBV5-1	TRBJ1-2	CASSLSGVSGYGYTF	TGCGCCAGCAGCTTGTCTGGCGTCTCGGGCTATGGCTACACCTTC
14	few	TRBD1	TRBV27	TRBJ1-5	CASSYRGPNQPQHF	TGTGCCAGCAGTTACAGGGGCCCCAATCAGCCCCAGCATTTT
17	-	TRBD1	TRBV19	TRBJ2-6	CASRPSQGAGGANVLTF	TGTGCCAGTAGGCCCTCCCAGGGGGCGGGAGGGGCCAACGTCCTGACTTTC
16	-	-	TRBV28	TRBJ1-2	CASSPPPGGGSYGYTF	TGTGCCAGCAGTCCCCCCCCCGGGGGGGGAAGCTATGGCTACACCTTC
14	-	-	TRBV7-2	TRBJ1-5	CASSLISGNQPQHF	TGTGCCAGCAGCCTAATATCGGGGAATCAGCCCCAGCATTTT
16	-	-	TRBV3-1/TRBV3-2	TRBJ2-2	CASSLPGGSNTGELFF	TGTGCCAGCAGCCTTCCAGGGGGGTCGAACACCGGGGAGCTGTTTTTT
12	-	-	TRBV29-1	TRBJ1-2	CSVAVTGYGYTF	TGCAGCGTTGCAGTTACAGGGTATGGCTACACCTTC
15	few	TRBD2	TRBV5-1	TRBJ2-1	CASSPLAGDLSEQFF	TGCGCCAGCAGCCCATTAGCGGGGGATTTATCTGAGCAGTTCTTC
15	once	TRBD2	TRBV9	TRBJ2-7	CASSVAPGLAYEQYF	TGTGCCAGCAGCGTAGCTCCGGGACTAGCCTACGAGCAGTACTTC
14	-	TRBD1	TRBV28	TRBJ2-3	CATRTGVLTDTQYF	TGTGCCACCAGGACAGGGGTTTTGACAGATACGCAGTATTTT
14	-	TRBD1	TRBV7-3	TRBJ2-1	CASSPMGTGLEQFF	TGTGCCAGCAGCCCAATGGGGACAGGGCTTGAGCAGTTCTTC
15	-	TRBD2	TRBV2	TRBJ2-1	CASSVGLAGVNEQFF	TGTGCCAGCAGTGTTGGGCTAGCGGGAGTTAATGAGCAGTTCTTC
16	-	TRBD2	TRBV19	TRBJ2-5	CASTPGLAGDQETQYF	TGTGCCAGTACCCCCGGACTAGCGGGGGACCAAGAGACCCAGTACTTC
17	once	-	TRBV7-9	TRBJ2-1	CASSHTAALENYNEQFF	TGTGCCAGCAGCCATACCGCAGCGCTGGAAAACTACAATGAGCAGTTCTTC
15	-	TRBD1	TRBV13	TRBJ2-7	CASSLGDRVLFEQYF	TGTGCCAGCAGCTTGGGCGACAGGGTTTTGTTCGAGCAGTACTTC
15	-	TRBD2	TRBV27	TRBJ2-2	CASSLGLANTGELFF	TGTGCCAGCAGTTTAGGACTAGCGAACACCGGGGAGCTGTTTTTT
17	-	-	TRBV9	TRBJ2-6	CASSGDPPGRGANVLTF	TGTGCCAGCAGCGGAGACCCCCCGGGGAGAGGGGCCAACGTCCTGACTTTC
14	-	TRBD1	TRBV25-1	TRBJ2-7	CASSLRQGAYEQYF	TGTGCCAGCAGTCTTCGACAGGGAGCCTACGAGCAGTACTTC
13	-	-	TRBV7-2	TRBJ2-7	CASRALVGYEQYF	TGTGCCAGCAGGGCACTAGTCGGCTACGAGCAGTACTTC
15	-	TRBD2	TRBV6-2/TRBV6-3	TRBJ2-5	CASSYFPSGGETQYF	TGTGCCAGCAGTTACTTTCCTAGCGGGGGGGAGACCCAGTACTTC
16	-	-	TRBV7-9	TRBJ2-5	CASSSPLGVKKETQYF	TGTGCCAGCAGCTCCCCTTTAGGAGTGAAAAAAGAGACCCAGTACTTC
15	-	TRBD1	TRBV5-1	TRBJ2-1	CASSTGTGRYNEQFF	TGCGCCAGCAGCACCGGGACAGGGCGATACAATGAGCAGTTCTTC
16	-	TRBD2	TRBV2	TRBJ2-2	CATSQGGRAWGGELFF	TGTGCCACCTCCCAAGGCGGGAGGGCCTGGGGCGGGGAGCTGTTTTTT
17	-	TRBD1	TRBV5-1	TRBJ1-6	CASSLGAETGGNSPLHF	TGCGCCAGCAGCTTGGGTGCCGAGACAGGGGGGAATTCACCCCTCCACTTT
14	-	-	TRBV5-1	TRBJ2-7	CASSLVGSTYEQYF	TGCGCCAGCAGCTTGGTTGGCAGTACCTACGAGCAGTACTTC
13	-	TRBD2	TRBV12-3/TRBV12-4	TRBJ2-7	CASKASGIYEQYF	TGTGCCAGCAAAGCTAGCGGAATCTACGAGCAGTACTTC
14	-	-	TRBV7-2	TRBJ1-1	CASSLGLMNAEAFF	TGTGCCAGCAGCTTAGGACTCATGAACGCTGAAGCTTTCTTT
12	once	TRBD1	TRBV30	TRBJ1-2	CAWPTGAGGYTF	TGTGCCTGGCCGACAGGGGCGGGTGGCTACACCTTC
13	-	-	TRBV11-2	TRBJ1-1	CASSLGGITEAFF	TGTGCCAGCAGCTTAGGAGGCATCACTGAAGCTTTCTTT
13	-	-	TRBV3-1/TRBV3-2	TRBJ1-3	CASRITGTNTIYF	TGTGCCAGCAGGATTACAGGGACAAACACCATATATTTT
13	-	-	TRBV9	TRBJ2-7	CASSRQGGYEQYF	TGTGCCAGCAGTCGACAGGGAGGCTACGAGCAGTACTTC
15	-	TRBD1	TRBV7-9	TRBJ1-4	CASSPPDRGAEKLFF	TGTGCCAGCAGCCCGCCCGACAGGGGGGCTGAAAAACTGTTTTTT
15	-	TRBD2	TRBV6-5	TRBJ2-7	CASSSGGSVIYEQYF	TGTGCCAGCAGTTCGGGAGGCAGCGTAATCTACGAGCAGTACTTC
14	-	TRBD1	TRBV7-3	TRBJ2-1	CASSPGQGYNEQFF	TGTGCCAGCAGCCCGGGACAGGGGTACAATGAGCAGTTCTTC
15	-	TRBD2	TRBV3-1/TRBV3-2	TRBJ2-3	CASSPGSGETDTQYF	TGTGCCAGCAGCCCCGGGAGCGGGGAAACAGATACGCAGTATTTT
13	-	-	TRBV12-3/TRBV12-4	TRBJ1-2	CASSLSANYGYTF	TGTGCCAGCAGTTTATCCGCTAACTATGGCTACACCTTC
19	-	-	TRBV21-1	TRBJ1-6	CASSKEVTFSGNYNSPLHF	TGTGCCAGCAGCAAAGAGGTCACTTTCTCCGGGAACTATAATTCACCCCTCCACTTT
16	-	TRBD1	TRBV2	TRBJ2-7	CASSEVSSGGAYEQYF	TGTGCCAGCAGTGAAGTCTCTTCAGGGGGCGCGTATGAGCAGTACTTC
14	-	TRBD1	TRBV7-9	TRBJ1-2	CASSGDREGYGYTF	TGTGCCAGCAGCGGAGACAGGGAAGGCTATGGCTACACCTTC
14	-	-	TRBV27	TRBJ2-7	CASSPHWASYEQYF	TGTGCCAGCAGTCCCCATTGGGCCTCCTACGAGCAGTACTTC
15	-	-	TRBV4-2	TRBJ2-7	CASSQDIGLSYEQYF	TGTGCCAGCAGCCAAGATATCGGACTATCCTACGAGCAGTACTTC
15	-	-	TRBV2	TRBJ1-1	CASAGIGGTNTEAFF	TGTGCCAGCGCCGGTATTGGGGGGACGAACACTGAAGCTTTCTTT
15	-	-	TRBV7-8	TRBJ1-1	CASSLFRLVNTEAFF	TGTGCCAGCAGCTTATTTCGGTTGGTGAACACTGAAGCTTTCTTT
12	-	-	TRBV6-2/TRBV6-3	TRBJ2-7	CASSYAGYEQYF	TGTGCCAGCAGTTACGCGGGCTACGAGCAGTACTTC
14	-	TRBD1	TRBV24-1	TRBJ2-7	CATSDPDRAREQYF	TGTGCCACCAGTGACCCGGACAGGGCTCGCGAGCAGTACTTC
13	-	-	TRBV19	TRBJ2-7	CASSIGRTYEQYF	TGTGCCAGTAGTATTGGCAGGACATACGAGCAGTACTTC
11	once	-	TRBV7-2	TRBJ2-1	CASSHTAEQFF	TGTGCCAGCAGCCACACAGCCGAGCAGTTCTTC
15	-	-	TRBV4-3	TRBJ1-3	CASSQGGGPGGTIYF	TGCGCCAGCAGCCAAGGAGGAGGGCCAGGAGGCACCATATATTTT